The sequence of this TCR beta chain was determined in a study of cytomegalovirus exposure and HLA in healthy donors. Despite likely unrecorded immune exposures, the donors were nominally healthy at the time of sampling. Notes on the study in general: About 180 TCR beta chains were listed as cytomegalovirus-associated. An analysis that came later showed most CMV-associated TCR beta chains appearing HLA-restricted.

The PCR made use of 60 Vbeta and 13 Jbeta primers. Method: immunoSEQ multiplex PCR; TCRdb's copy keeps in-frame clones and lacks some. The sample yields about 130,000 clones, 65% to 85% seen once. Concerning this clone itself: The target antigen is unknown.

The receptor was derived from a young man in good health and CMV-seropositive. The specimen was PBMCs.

The CDR3 nucleotides read TGTGCCAGCAGCTTAGTTGGCCCCCCCAACCGAGAGACCCAGTACTTC. The encoded protein is CASSLVGPPNRETQYF. The V gene is TRBV7-2, the J gene TRBJ2-5; D ambiguous. V was clipped by 1 base and J by 4 bases, with 16 bases between them. The CDR3 consists of 16 residues. From germline, CDR1 is SGHTA and CDR2 FQGNSA.